The 5 T cell receptor beta chains below were found in one sample sequenced in a study of T cell responses to AZD1222 COVID-19 vaccine. Measured with immunoSEQ multiplex PCR; TCRdb has only the in-frame clones, and not every one. The table has more than 150,000 clones, just under 90% seen once; the top ten hold under 6.5%. The sequenced sample was peripheral blood, obtained on day 0 of AZD1222 vaccination. The receptors originated from an adult in good health.

This chain connects TRBV29-1 to TRBJ1-5, with 10 nucleotides matching TRBD1. The CDR3 covers 13 residues. Looked up from germline, CDR1 is SQVTM and CDR2 is ANQGSEA. The V gene end was trimmed by 6 bases and the J gene end by 7 bases; junction bases not matched to a gene: 6. The CDR3 nucleotides read TGCAGCGTGACCGGGACAGGGGACCAGCCCCAGCATTTT. Translated, it gives CSVTGTGDQPQHF.

This chain links TRBV28 with TRBJ2-2; 14 bases agree with TRBD2. The germline V gene has CDR1 MDHEN and CDR2 SYDVKM. The CDR3 spans 14 residues. V was clipped by 9 bases and J by 6 bases; unmatched bases: 3. CDR3 region: CASLTSGRAGELFF. DNA for the CDR3: TGTGCCAGTTTGACTAGCGGGAGGGCCGGGGAGCTGTTTTTT.

The chain links TRBV6-2 or TRBV6-3 to TRBJ1-2; D is unresolved. The germline V and J ends were trimmed by 2 bases and 7 bases, with 5 bases remaining between them. CDR3 length equals 11 residues. The germline CDR1 and CDR2 sequences are MNHEY and SVGEGT. DNA for the CDR3: TGTGCCAGCAGTTACCTGGGTGGCTACACCTTC. Protein sequence: CASSYLGGYTF.

V is TRBV30 and J is TRBJ2-2, with no clear D. The length of the CDR3 is 11 residues. CDR1 GTSNPN and CDR2 SVGIG come from the germline V gene (reference sequence). Trimming took off 1 base at V and 15 bases at J, with 12 bases between the two ends. The CDR3 here is CAWSGTVRMFF. CDR3 DNA sequence: TGTGCCTGGAGTGGGACCGTTAGGATGTTTTTT.

V and J are TRBV11-2 and TRBJ1-2; TRBD1 aligns across 8 bases. Trimming took 6 bases from V and 4 from J; bases not matched to a gene: 4. Germline V gene sequence: CDR1 SGHAT, CDR2 FQNNGV. CDR3 length equals 13 residues. The CDR3 is CASRGQDSYGYTF. The DNA of the CDR3 is TGTGCCAGCAGGGGACAGGATAGCTATGGCTACACCTTC. The variable domain in full, with the rest retrieved from reference TRBV11-2 and TRBJ1-2, is EAGVAQSPRYKIIEKRQSVAFWCNPISGHATLYWYQQILGQGPKLLIQFQNNGVVDDSQLPKDRFSAERLKGVDSTLKIQPAKLEDSAVYLCASRGQDSYGYTFGSGTRLTVV.